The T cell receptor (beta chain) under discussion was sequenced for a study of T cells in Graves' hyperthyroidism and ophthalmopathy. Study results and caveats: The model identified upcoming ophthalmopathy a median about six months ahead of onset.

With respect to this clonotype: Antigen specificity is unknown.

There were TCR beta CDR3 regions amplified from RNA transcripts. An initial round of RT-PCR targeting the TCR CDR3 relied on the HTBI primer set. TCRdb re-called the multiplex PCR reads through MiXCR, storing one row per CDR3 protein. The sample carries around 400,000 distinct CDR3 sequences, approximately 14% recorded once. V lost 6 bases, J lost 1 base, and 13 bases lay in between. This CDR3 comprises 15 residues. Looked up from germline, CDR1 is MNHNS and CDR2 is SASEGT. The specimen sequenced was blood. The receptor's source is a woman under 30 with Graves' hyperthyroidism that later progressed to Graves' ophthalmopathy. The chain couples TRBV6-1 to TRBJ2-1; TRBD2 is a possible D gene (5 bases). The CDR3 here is CASSLGVVSYNEQFF. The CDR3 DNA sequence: TGTGCCAGCAGCCTCGGGGTGGTATCCTACAATGAGCAGTTCTTC.